The source of this T cell receptor beta chain is a study of blood T cell repertoires in COVID-19. Study information: COVID-19 samples, acute and convalescent, were from the United States, Italy and Spain.

This table comes from immunoSEQ multiplex PCR, and its TCRdb copy is limited to in-frame clones, with some not included. The table includes 85,000 to 95,000 clones, about 88% detected once. From germline, CDR1 is SEHNR and CDR2 FQNEAQ (reference sequence). There are 15 residues in the CDR3. V lost 5 bases to trimming and J lost 1 base, with 9 bases between them. This clone was found a few times. The chain is built from TRBV7-9 and TRBJ2-6; D is unresolved. Sequencing was carried out using peripheral blood. The clonotype was recovered from a woman aged 80 or over with acute or convalescent COVID-19. The CDR3 region is CASSPLGSGANVLTF. CDR3 nucleotide sequence: TGTGCCAGCAGCCCCCTAGGATCTGGGGCCAACGTCCTGACTTTC.